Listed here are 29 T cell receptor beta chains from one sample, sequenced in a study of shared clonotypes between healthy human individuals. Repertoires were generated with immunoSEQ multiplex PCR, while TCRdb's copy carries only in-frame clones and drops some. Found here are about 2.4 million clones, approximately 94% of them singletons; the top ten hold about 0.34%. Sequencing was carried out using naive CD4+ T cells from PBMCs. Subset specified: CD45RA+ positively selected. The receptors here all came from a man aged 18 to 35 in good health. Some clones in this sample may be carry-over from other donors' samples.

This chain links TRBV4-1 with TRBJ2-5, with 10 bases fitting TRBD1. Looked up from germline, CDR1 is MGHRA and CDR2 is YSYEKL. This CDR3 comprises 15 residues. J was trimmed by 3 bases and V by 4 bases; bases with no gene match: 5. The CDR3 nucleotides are TGCGCCAGCAGCCCACGACAGGGGGCTGAAGAGACCCAGTACTTC. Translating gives CASSPRQGAEETQYF.

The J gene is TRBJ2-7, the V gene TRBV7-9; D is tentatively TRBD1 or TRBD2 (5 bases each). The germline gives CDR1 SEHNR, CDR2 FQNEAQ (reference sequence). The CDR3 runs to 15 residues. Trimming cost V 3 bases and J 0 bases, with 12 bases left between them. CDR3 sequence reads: CASSFGDRSSYEQYF. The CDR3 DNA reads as TGTGCCAGCAGCTTCGGGGACCGGAGCTCCTACGAGCAGTACTTC. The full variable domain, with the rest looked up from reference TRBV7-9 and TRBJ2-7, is DTGVSQNPRHKITKRGQNVTFRCDPISEHNRLYWYRQTLGQGPEFLTYFQNEAQLEKSRLLSDRFSAERPKGSFSTLEIQRTEQGDSAMYLCASSFGDRSSYEQYFGPGTRLTVT.

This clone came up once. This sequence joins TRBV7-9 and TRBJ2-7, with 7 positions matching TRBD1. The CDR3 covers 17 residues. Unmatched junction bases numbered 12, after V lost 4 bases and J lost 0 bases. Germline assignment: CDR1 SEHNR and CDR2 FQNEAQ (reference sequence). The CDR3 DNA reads TGTGCCAGCAGCTCAACGGCGAGGGGGCCCGACTCCTACGAGCAGTACTTC. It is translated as CASSSTARGPDSYEQYF.

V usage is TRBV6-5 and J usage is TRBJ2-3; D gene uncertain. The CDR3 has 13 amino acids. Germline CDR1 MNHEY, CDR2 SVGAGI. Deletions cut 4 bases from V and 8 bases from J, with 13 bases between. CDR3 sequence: CASSSLQSSTQYF. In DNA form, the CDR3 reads TGTGCCAGCAGTTCACTACAGAGTTCTACGCAGTATTTT.

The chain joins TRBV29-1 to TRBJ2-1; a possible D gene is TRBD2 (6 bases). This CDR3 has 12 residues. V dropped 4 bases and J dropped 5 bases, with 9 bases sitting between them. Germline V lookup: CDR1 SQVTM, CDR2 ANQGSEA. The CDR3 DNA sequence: TGCAGCGTTGCTTCGGGGGACAATGAGCAGTTCTTC. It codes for CSVASGDNEQFF.

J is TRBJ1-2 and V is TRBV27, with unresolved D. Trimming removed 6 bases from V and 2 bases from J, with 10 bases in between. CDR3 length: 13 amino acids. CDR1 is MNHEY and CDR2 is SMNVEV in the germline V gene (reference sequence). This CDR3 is CASRPRVNYGYTF. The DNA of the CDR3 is TGTGCCAGCAGACCCCGGGTCAACTATGGCTACACCTTC.

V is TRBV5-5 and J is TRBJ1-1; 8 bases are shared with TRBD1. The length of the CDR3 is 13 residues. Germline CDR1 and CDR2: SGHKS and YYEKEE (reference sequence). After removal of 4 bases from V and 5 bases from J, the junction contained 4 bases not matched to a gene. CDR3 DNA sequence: TGTGCCAGCAGCCACACAGGGGGGACTGAAGCTTTCTTT. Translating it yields CASSHTGGTEAFF.

CDR3 nucleotide sequence: TGTGCCAGCAGCTTATATGGTAGTGCCTATAGCAATCAGCCCCAGCATTTT. Protein product: CASSLYGSAYSNQPQHF. The chain employs TRBV11-3 and TRBJ1-5; D is ambiguous. With 2 bases removed from V and 0 bases from J, the gap between germline ends came to 14 bases. The length of the CDR3 is 17 residues. Germline V lookup: CDR1 SGHNT, CDR2 YENEEA.

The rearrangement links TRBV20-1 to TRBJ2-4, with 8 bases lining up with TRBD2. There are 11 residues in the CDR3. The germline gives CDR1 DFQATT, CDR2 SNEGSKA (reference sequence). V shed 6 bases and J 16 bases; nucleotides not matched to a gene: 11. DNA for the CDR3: TGCAGTGCGCCTCGGGAGGGAGTTTACTACTTC. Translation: CSAPREGVYYF.

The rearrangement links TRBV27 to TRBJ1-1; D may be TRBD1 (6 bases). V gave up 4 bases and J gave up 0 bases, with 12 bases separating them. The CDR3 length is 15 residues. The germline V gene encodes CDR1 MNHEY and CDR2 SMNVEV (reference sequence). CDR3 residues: CASSSQGIVNTEAFF. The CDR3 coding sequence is TGTGCCAGCAGTTCACAGGGAATTGTGAACACTGAAGCTTTCTTT.

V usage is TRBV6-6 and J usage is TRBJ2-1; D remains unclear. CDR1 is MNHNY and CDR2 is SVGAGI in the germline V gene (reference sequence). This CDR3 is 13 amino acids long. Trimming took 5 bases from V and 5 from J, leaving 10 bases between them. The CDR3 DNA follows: TGTGCCAGCAGTCCTCGACCTGACAATGAGCAGTTCTTC. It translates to CASSPRPDNEQFF.

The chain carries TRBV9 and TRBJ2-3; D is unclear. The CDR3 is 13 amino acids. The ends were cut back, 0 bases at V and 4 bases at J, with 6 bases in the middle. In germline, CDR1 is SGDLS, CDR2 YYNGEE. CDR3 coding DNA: TGTGCCAGCAGCGTAGGCACGCCAGATACGCAGTATTTT. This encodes CASSVGTPDTQYF.

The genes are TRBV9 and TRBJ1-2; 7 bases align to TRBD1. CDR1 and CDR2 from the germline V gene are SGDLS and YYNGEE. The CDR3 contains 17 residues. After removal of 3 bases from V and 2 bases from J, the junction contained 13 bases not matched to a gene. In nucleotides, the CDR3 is TGTGCCAGCAGCGCCGATCAACAGGGGAGAGTGAACTATGGCTACACCTTC. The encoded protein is CASSADQQGRVNYGYTF.

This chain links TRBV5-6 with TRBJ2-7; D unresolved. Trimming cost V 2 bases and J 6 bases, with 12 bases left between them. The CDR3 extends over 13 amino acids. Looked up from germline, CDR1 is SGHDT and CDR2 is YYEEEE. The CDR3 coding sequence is TGTGCCAGCAGCTTACCGACAAGGGCCGAGCAGTACTTC. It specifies CASSLPTRAEQYF.

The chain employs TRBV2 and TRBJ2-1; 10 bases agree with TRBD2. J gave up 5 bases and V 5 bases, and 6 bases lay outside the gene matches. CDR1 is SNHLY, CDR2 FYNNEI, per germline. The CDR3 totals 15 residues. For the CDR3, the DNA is TGTGCCAGCAGTAAAGGACTAGCGGAGAACAATGAGCAGTTCTTC. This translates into CASSKGLAENNEQFF.

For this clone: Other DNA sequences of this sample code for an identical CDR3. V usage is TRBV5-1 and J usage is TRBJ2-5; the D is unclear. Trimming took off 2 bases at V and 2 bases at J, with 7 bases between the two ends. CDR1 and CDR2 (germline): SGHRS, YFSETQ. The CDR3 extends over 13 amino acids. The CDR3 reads CASSFGTQETQYF. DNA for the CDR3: TGCGCCAGCAGCTTCGGCACGCAAGAGACCCAGTACTTC.

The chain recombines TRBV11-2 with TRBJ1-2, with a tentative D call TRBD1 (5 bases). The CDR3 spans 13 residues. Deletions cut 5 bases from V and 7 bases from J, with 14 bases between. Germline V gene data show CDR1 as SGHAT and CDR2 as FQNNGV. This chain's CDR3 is CASSNRRLFGYTF. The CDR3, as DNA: TGTGCCAGCAGCAACAGGAGGTTGTTTGGCTACACCTTC.

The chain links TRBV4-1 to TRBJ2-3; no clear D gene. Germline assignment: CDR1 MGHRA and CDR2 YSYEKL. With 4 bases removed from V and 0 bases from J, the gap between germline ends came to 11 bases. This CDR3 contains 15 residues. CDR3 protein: CASSRAGPSTDTQYF. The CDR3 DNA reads TGCGCCAGCAGCCGTGCAGGCCCTAGCACAGATACGCAGTATTTT.

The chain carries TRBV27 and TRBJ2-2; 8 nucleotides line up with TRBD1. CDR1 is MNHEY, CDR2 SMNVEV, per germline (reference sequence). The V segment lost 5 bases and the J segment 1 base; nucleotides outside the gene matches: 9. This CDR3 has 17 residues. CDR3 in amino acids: CASSLSPGTGNTGELFF. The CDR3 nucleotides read TGTGCCAGCAGTCTCTCGCCCGGGACAGGGAACACCGGGGAGCTGTTTTTT.

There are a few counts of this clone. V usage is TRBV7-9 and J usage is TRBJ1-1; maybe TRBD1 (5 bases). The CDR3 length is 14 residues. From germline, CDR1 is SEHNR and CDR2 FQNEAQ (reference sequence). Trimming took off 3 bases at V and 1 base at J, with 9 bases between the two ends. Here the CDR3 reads CASSLTATNTEAFF. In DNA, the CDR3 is TGTGCCAGCAGCTTGACAGCCACGAACACTGAAGCTTTCTTT.

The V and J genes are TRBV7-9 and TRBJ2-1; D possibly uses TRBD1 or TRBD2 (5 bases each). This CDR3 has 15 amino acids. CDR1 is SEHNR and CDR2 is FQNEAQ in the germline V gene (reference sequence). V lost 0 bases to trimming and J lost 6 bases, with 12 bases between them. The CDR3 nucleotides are TGTGCCAGCAGCTTAGCCGGGACGGGACGCAATGAGCAGTTCTTC. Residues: CASSLAGTGRNEQFF.

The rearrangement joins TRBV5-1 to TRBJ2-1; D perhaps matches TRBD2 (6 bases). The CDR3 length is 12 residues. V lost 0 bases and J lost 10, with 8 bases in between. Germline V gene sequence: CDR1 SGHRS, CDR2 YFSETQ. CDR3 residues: CASSLGDWEQFF. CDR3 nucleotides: TGCGCCAGCAGCTTGGGGGACTGGGAGCAGTTCTTC.

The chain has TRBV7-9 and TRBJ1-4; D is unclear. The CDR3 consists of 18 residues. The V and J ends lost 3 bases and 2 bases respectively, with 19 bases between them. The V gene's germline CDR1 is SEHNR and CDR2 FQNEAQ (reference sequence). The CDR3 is CASSFDPGLGATNEKLFF. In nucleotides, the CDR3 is TGTGCCAGCAGCTTCGATCCAGGTTTGGGAGCGACTAATGAAAAACTGTTTTTT.

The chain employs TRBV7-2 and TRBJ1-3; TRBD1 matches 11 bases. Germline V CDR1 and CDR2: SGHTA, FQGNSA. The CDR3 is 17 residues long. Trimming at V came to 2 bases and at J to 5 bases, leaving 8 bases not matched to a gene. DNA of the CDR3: TGTGCCAGCAGCTTAACTGGACAGGGGGCATCGAGAAACACCATATATTTT. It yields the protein CASSLTGQGASRNTIYF. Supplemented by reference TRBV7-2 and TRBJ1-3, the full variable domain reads GAGVSQSPSNKVTEKGKDVELRCDPISGHTALYWYRQSLGQGLEFLIYFQGNSAPDKSGLPSDRFSAERTGGSVSTLTIQRTQQEDSAVYLCASSLTGQGASRNTIYFGEGSWLTVV.

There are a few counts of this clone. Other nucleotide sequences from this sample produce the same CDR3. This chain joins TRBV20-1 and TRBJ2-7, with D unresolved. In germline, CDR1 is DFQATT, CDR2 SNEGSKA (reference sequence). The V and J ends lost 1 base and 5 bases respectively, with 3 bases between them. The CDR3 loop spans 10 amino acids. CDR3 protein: CSARVDEQYF. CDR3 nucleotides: TGCAGTGCTAGAGTGGACGAGCAGTACTTC.

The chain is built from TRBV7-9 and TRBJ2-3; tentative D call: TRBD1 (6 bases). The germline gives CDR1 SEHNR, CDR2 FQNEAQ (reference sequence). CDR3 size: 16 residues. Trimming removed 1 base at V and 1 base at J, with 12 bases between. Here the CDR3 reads CASSLGTAPGTDTQYF. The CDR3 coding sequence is TGTGCCAGCAGCTTAGGGACAGCCCCTGGCACAGATACGCAGTATTTT.

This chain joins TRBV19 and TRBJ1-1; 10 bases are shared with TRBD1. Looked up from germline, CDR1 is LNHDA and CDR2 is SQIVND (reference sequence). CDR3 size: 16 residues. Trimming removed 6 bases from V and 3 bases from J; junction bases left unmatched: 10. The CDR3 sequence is CASRFRQGAFDTEAFF. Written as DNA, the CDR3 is TGTGCCAGTAGATTCAGACAGGGGGCATTCGACACTGAAGCTTTCTTT. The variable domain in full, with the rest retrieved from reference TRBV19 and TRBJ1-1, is DGGITQSPKYLFRKEGQNVTLSCEQNLNHDAMYWYRQDPGQGLRLIYYSQIVNDFQKGDIAEGYSVSREKKESFPLTVTSAQKNPTAFYLCASRFRQGAFDTEAFFGQGTRLTVV.

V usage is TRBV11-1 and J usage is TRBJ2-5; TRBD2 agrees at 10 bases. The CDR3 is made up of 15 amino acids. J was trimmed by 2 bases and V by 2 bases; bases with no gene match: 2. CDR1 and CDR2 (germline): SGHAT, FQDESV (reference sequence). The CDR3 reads CASSLRAGGQETQYF. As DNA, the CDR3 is TGTGCCAGCAGCTTACGAGCGGGAGGGCAAGAGACCCAGTACTTC.

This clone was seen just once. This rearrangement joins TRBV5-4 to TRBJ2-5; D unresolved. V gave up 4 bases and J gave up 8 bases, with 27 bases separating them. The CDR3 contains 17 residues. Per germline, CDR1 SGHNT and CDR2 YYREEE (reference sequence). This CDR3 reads CASSGSTGPYPRSTQYF. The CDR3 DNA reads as TGTGCCAGCAGCGGGTCTACCGGCCCCTATCCTCGCAGCACCCAGTACTTC.